The source of this T cell receptor beta chain is a study of blood T cell repertoires in COVID-19. Study at large: From the United States, Italy and Spain came samples of acute and convalescent COVID-19.

In the authors' workflow: Amplification from reference gene primers served as the basis for estimated nucleated cell counts. Produced via immunoSEQ multiplex PCR; TCRdb's table is partial and in-frame only. That table furnishes V, J and clone size, whereas the DNA furnished D and trimming. The sample includes 75,000 to 95,000 clones, 80% of them seen just once. V was pared by 2 bases and J by 10 bases, with 17 bases between. The CDR3 has 14 amino acids. Germline V gives CDR1 MNHEY, CDR2 SMNVEV (reference sequence). The chain combines TRBV27 with TRBJ1-2, with TRBD1 as a possible D gene (6 bases). Sequenced input: peripheral blood. The TCR sequence derives from a woman in her thirties or forties with active or convalescent COVID-19. CDR3 sequence (DNA): TGTGCCAGCAGTTTAACGCCAGTCAGGGGAGTCTACACCTTC. Its translation is CASSLTPVRGVYTF.